What follows are 9 T cell receptor beta chains derived from one specimen sequenced in a study of T cell repertoires in cytomegalovirus infection. Each CDR3 protein gets one entry after TCRdb re-called the reads with MiXCR. This sample has around 430,000 distinct CDR3 sequences, with about 39% found just once. Their cognate antigens are unknown. Sample: cultured PBMCs, taken from culture after CMV antigen stimulation. Every receptor here comes from a human donor in good health (CMV status not recorded). Some clones in this sample may be carry-over from other donors' samples.

The V and J genes are TRBV11-2 and TRBJ2-5, with 7 bases identical to TRBD1. With 5 bases clipped from V and 5 bases from J, the junction kept 11 bases outside the gene matches. The germline CDR1 and CDR2 sequences are SGHAT and FQNNGV. The CDR3 runs to 15 residues. Here the CDR3 reads CASSTMTGSYETQYF. CDR3 DNA sequence: TGTGCCAGCAGCACAATGACAGGGTCCTATGAGACCCAGTACTTC.

To note about this clonotype: A junction boundary mismatches the germline segment, possibly from a read error. The chain employs TRBV7-2 and TRBJ2-1; TRBD2 matches 9 bases. Germline CDR1 reads SGHTA; CDR2 reads FQGNSA. The CDR3 contains 15 residues. CDR3 sequence (DNA): TGTGCCAGCAGCTTAGGGGGGGCTAGCGGGGCTGAGCAGTCCTTC. It encodes CASSLGGASGAEQSF.

The chain links TRBV7-8 to TRBJ1-5; D unclear. Germline assignment: CDR1 SGHVS and CDR2 FQNEAQ. The CDR3 is 16 residues long. Trimming cost V 5 bases and J 7 bases, with 21 bases left between them. CDR3 loop: CASSQNRTGRRQPQHF. The CDR3 DNA follows: TGTGCCAGCAGCCAGAACCGGACGGGTCGACGACAGCCCCAGCATTTT. Combining the CDR3 with reference TRBV7-8 and TRBJ1-5 gives the whole variable domain GAGVSQSPRYKVAKRGQDVALRCDPISGHVSLFWYQQALGQGPEFLTYFQNEAQLDKSGLPSDRFFAERPEGSVSTLKIQRTQQEDSAVYLCASSQNRTGRRQPQHFGDGTRLSIL.

This clonotype was observed a few times. This sequence joins TRBV7-2 and TRBJ2-2; no reliable D call. From germline, CDR1 is SGHTA and CDR2 FQGNSA. V lost 5 bases to trimming and J lost 1 base, with 8 bases between them. This CDR3 is built from 14 residues. The CDR3 nucleotides are TGTGCCAGCAGCCATGCAATGAACACCGGGGAGCTGTTTTTT. Translation: CASSHAMNTGELFF.

This clonotype appeared a few times. The V and J genes are TRBV4-1 and TRBJ1-6; D is ambiguous. The CDR3 covers 15 residues. Germline V lookup: CDR1 MGHRA, CDR2 YSYEKL. V lost 1 base, J lost 11 bases, and 15 bases lay in between. CDR3: CASSQAGLLGPPLHF. CDR3 sequence (DNA): TGCGCCAGCAGCCAAGCGGGATTGTTGGGTCCACCCCTCCACTTT.

This clonotype was detected a few times. This chain links TRBV11-2 with TRBJ2-3, with TRBD2 matching 10 bases. The CDR3 is 16 residues long. V shed 4 bases, J shed 0 bases, and the junction held 4 bases outside the gene matches. Germline V gene sequence: CDR1 SGHAT, CDR2 FQNNGV. CDR3 bases: TGTGCCAGCAGCTACACTAGCGGGGTTAGCACAGATACGCAGTATTTT. Translation gives CASSYTSGVSTDTQYF.

This clonotype was picked up a small number of times. The chain couples TRBV6-1 to TRBJ2-3, with D hard to call. This CDR3 spans 16 amino acids. Trimming cost V 2 bases and J 1 base, with 13 bases left between them. Per the germline V gene, CDR1 is MNHNS and CDR2 is SASEGT. The CDR3 DNA sequence: TGTGCCAGCAGTGAATATCGGGTACAAGGCACAGATACGCAGTATTTT. Amino acid sequence: CASSEYRVQGTDTQYF.

This clonotype occurred a few times. The chain couples TRBV28 to TRBJ2-3; D perhaps matches TRBD1 (5 bases). V was shortened by 2 bases and J by 3 bases, with 9 bases between the two germline ends. Germline V gene lookup returns CDR1 MDHEN and CDR2 SYDVKM. The CDR3 covers 14 residues. The CDR3 region has the DNA TGTGCCAGCAGTTTAAGACAGAGGACAGATACGCAGTATTTT. Translated: CASSLRQRTDTQYF.

The chain links TRBV12-5 to TRBJ1-2, with D hard to call. CDR3 size: 13 residues. The V gene lost 4 bases and the J gene lost 4 bases, with 10 bases spanning the gap. CDR1 and CDR2 (germline): LGHNT, FRNRAP. CDR3 bases: TGTGCTAGTGGTTCGACTGCTCCCTATGGCTACACCTTC. Amino acids: CASGSTAPYGYTF.